Detailed here is one T cell receptor beta chain. Source study methods: Reference gene primer amplification gave estimated nucleated cell counts. Here immunoSEQ multiplex PCR was the method, and the copy in TCRdb shows in-frame clones only, minus some. V, J and clone size are taken as reported in that table, and D and trimming were inferred from the DNA itself. This sample has 200,000 to 250,000 clones, with around 88% found just once. The data stem from a study of blood T cell repertoires in COVID-19. On the study more broadly: PBMCs, B-cell-depleted T cells, or T cells provided the cDNA or gDNA that made up the material.

The sequence derives from a man younger than 35 with active or convalescent COVID-19. Sequenced: peripheral blood.

The CDR3 loop is CAISAVRTLANTGELFF. CDR3 nucleotides: TGTGCCATCAGTGCAGTCAGGACATTGGCGAACACCGGGGAGCTGTTTTTT. The chain joins TRBV10-3 to TRBJ2-2; D perhaps matches TRBD1 (5 bases). Germline V gene sequence: CDR1 ENHRY, CDR2 SYGVKD. V lost 4 bases, J lost 0 bases, and 15 bases lay in between. This CDR3 has 17 amino acids.